Presented here are 3 T cell receptor beta chains from one specimen sequenced in a study of CD8 T cells in ankylosing spondylitis. TCRdb re-called the 5' RACE reads with MiXCR, one entry per CDR3 protein. The data contain a few hundred thousand distinct CDR3 sequences, about 20% of them singletons. Specimen: blood, either unsorted or a sorted T cell fraction (not recorded which). The receptors stem from a male donor with ankylosing spondylitis or in good health (not recorded which).

The chain joins TRBV4-1 to TRBJ2-5; no definite D call. Germline-derived CDR1 and CDR2 are MGHRA and YSYEKL. The CDR3 has 14 residues. V was trimmed by 0 bases and J by 5 bases, leaving 10 bases between them. The CDR3 sequence is CASSQDGVAETQYF. Written as DNA, the CDR3 is TGCGCCAGCAGCCAAGACGGTGTGGCGGAGACCCAGTACTTC.

This clonotype was seen more than once but under ten times. The V gene is TRBV5-1, the J gene TRBJ2-5; D remains ambiguous. Germline V gives CDR1 SGHRS, CDR2 YFSETQ. This CDR3 is built from 15 residues. V was clipped by 2 bases and J by 1 base, with 12 bases between them. The CDR3 bases are TGCGCCAGCAGCTTCAACGGGCAAACCCAAGAGACCCAGTACTTC. Protein product: CASSFNGQTQETQYF.

The chain recombines TRBV2 with TRBJ2-7; D not resolved. The CDR3 is made up of 13 amino acids. Germline V gives CDR1 SNHLY, CDR2 FYNNEI. For the CDR3, the DNA is TGTGGGCTGACTGGGCAGGAATCCTACGAGCAGTACTTC. Its protein product is CGLTGQESYEQYF.